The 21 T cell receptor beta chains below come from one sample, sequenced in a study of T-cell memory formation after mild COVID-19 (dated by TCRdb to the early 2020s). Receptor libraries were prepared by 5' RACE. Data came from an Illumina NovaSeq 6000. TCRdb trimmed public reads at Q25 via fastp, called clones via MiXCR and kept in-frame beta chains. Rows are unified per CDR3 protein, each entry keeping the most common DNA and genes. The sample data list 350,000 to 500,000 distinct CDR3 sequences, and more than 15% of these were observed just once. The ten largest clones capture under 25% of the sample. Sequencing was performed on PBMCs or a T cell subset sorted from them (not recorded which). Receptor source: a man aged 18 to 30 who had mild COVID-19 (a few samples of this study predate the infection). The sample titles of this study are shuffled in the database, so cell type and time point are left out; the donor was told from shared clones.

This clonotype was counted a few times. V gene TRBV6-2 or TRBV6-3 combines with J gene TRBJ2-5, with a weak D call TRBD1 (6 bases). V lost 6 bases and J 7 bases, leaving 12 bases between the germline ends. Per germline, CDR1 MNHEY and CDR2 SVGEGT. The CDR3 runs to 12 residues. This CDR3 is CASSTGWGTQYF. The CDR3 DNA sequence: TGTGCCAGCAGCACAGGGTGGGGGACCCAGTACTTC.

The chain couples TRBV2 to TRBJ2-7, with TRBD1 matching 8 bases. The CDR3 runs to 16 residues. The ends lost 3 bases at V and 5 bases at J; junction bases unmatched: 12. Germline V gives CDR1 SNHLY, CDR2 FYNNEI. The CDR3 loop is CASSDPDRVLGDEQYV. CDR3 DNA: TGTGCCAGCAGTGATCCGGACAGGGTCCTAGGGGACGAGCAGTACGTC.

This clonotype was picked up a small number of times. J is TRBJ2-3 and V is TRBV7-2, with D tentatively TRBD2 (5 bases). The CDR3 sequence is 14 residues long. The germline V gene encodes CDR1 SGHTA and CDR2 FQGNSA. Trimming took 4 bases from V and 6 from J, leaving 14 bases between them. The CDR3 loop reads CASSSRAATDTQYF. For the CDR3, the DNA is TGTGCCAGCAGCTCGCGAGCGGCTACGGATACGCAGTATTTT. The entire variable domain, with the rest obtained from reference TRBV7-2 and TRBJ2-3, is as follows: GAGVSQSPSNKVTEKGKDVELRCDPISGHTALYWYRQSLGQGLEFLIYFQGNSAPDKSGLPSDRFSAERTGGSVSTLTIQRTQQEDSAVYLCASSSRAATDTQYFGPGTRLTVL.

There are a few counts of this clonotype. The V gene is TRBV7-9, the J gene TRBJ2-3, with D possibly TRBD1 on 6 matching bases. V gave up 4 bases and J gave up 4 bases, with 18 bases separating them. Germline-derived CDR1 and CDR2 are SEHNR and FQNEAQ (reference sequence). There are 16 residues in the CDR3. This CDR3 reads CASSYPGRGWADTQYF. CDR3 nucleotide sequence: TGTGCCAGCAGCTACCCTGGCAGGGGATGGGCAGATACGCAGTATTTT.

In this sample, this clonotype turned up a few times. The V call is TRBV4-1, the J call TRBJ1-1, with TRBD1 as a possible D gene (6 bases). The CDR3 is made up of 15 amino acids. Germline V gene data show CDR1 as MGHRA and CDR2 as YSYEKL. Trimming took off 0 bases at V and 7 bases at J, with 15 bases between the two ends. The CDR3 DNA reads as TGCGCCAGCAGCCAAGATAGACAAAAGGGGGATGAAGCTTTCTTT. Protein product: CASSQDRQKGDEAFF.

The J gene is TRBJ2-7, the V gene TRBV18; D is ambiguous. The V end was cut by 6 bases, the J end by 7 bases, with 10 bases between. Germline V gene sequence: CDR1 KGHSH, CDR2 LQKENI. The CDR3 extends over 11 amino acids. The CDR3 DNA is TGTGCCAGCTCCTCCGGACCTGAGCAGTACGTC. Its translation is CASSSGPEQYV.

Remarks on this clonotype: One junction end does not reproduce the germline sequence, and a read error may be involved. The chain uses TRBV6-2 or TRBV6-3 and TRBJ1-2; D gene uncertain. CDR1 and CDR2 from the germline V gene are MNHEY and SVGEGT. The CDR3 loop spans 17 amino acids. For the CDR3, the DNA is TGTGCCAGCAGCTACTACTCGAGGACGGAGCCCGGCTATGGCTACACCTTC. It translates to CASSYYSRTEPGYGYTF.

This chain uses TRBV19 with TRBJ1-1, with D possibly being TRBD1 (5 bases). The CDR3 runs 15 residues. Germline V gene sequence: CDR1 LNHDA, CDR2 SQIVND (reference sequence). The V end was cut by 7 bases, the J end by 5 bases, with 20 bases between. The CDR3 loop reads CASNKGLTPRTEAFF. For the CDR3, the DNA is TGTGCCAGTAACAAGGGACTTACACCCCGGACTGAAGCTTTCTTT.

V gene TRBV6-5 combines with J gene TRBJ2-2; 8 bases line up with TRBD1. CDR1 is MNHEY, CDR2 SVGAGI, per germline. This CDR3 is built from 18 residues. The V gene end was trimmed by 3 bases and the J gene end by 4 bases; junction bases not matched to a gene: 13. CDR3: CASSYADQDRVGTGELFF. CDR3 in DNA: TGTGCCAGCAGTTATGCCGACCAGGACAGGGTCGGCACCGGGGAGCTGTTTTTT.

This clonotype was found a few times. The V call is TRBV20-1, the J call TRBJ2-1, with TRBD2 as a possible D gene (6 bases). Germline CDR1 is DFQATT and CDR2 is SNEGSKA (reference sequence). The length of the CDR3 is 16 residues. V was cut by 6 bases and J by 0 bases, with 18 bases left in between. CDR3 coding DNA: TGCAGTGCCGAGCCCGCCGGGGGAAGCTCCTACAATGAGCAGTTCTTC. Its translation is CSAEPAGGSSYNEQFF.

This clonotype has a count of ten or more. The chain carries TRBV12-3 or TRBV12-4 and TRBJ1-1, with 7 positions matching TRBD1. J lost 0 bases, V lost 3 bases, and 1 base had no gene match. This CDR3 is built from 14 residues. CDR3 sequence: CASSLGTVNTEAFF. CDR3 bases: TGTGCCAGCAGTTTGGGGACAGTGAACACTGAAGCTTTCTTT.

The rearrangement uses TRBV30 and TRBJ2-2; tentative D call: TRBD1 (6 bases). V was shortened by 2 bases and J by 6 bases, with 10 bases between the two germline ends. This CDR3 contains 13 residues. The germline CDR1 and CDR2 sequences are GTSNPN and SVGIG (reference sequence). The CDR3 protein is CAWSTQGSGELFF. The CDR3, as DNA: TGTGCCTGGAGTACTCAGGGGTCCGGGGAGCTGTTTTTT.

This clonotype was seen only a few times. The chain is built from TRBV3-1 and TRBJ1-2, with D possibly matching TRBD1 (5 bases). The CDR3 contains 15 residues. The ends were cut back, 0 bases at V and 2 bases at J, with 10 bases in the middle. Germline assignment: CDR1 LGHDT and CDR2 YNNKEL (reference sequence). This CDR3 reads CASSQDGGENYGYTF. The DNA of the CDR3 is TGTGCCAGCAGCCAAGATGGGGGGGAAAACTATGGCTACACCTTC.

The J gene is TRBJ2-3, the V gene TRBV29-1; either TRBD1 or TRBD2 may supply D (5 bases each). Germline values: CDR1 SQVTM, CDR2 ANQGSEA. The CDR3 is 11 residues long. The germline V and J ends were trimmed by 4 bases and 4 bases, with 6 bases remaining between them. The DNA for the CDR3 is TGCAGCGTTGTGGGGGCAGATACGCAGTATTTT. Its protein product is CSVVGADTQYF.

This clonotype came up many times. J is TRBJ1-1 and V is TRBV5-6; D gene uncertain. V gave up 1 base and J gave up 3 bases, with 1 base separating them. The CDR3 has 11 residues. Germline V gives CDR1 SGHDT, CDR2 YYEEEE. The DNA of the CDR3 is TGTGCCAGCAGCTTGTACACTGAAGCTTTCTTT. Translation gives CASSLYTEAFF. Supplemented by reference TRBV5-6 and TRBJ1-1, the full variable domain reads DAGVTQSPTHLIKTRGQQVTLRCSPKSGHDTVSWYQQALGQGPQFIFQYYEEEERQRGNFPDRFSGHQFPNYSSELNVNALLLGDSALYLCASSLYTEAFFGQGTRLTVV.

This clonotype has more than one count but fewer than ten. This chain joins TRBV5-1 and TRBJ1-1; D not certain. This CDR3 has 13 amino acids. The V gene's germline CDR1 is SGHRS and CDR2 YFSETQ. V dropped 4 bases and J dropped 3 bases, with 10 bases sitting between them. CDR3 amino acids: CASSAYGDTEAFF. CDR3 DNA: TGCGCCAGCAGCGCATACGGGGACACTGAAGCTTTCTTT.

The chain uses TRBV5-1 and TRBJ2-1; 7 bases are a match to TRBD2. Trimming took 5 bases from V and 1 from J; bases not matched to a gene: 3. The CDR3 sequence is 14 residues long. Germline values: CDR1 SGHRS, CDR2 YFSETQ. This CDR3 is CASRVGGSYNEQFF. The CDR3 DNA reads TGCGCCAGCAGAGTCGGGGGGTCCTACAATGAGCAGTTCTTC.

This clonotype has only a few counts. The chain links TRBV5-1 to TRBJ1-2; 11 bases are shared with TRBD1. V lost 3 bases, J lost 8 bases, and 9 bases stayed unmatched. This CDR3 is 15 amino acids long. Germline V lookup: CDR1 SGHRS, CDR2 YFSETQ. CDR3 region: CASSSGQGAMDGYTF. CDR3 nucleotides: TGCGCCAGCAGCTCAGGACAGGGGGCGATGGACGGCTACACCTTC.

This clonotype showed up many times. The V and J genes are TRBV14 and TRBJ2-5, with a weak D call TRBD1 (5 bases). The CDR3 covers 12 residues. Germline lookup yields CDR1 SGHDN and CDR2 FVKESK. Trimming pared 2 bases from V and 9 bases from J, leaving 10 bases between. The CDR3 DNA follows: TGTGCCAGCAGCCAACCTGACAGCTCCCAGTACTTC. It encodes CASSQPDSSQYF.

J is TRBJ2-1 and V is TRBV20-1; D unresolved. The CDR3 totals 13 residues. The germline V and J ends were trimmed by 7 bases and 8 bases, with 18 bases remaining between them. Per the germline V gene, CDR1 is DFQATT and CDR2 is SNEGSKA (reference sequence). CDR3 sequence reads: CSVPDYLGHEQFF. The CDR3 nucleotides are TGCAGTGTCCCGGATTATCTCGGACATGAGCAGTTCTTC.

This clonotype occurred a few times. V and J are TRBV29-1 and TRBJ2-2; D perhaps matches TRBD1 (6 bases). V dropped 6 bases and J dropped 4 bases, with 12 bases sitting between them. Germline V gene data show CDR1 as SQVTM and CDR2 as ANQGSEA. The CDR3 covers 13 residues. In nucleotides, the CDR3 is TGCAGCGTACGCAGGGACATCACCGGGGAGCTGTTTTTT. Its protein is CSVRRDITGELFF.